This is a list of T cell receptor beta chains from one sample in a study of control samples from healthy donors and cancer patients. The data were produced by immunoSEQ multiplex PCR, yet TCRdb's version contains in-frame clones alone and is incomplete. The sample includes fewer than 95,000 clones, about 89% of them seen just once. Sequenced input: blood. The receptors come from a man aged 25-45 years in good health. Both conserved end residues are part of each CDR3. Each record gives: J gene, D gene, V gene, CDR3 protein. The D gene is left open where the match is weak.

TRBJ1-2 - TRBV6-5 CASSPSQGSRYGYTF
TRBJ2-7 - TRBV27 CASSLGPIDYEQYF
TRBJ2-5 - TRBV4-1 CASSQDRETQYF
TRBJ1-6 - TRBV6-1 CASSEAPGHNNSPLHF
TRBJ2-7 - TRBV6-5 CASSYRVPYEQYF
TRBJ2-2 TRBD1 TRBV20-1 CSAGTGGELFF
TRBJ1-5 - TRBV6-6 CASTGEGGNQPQHF
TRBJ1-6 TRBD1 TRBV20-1 CSASRQGGGDSPLHF
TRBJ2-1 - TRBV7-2 CASSLDTAGNEQFF
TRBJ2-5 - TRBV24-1 CATSDLPPEETQYF
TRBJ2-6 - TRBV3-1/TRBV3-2 CASSQDYRGSGANVLTF
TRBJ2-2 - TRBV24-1 CATSDASGQSYTGELFF
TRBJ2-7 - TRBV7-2 CASSLNRRGNEQYF
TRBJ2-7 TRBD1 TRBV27 CASSPQGNPSYEQYF
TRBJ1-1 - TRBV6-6 CASSRAGHVNMNTEAFF
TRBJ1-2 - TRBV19 CASSVGNYGYTF
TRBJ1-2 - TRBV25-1 CASSSTGSGPGYTF